This paragraph covers one T cell receptor beta chain sequence. The data were obtained in a study of T-cell reconstitution after alpha-beta-depleted transplantation in children. Construction of the TCRbeta library involved unique molecular identifiers. Each CDR3 protein is one row after TCRdb ran MiXCR on the PCR reads. The sample has roughly 350,000 distinct CDR3 sequences, 10% to 13% seen once. The sample consisted of PBMCs from the stem cell graft donor, taken from the stem cell graft. The sequence was obtained from a human donor who donated a stem cell graft to a child with acute lymphoblastic leukemia.

Written as DNA, the CDR3 is TGCGCCAGCAGCCAAGAATTTTGGGCTGAAGCTTTCTTT. Translation gives CASSQEFWAEAFF. This sequence joins TRBV4-3 and TRBJ1-1; D remains ambiguous. This CDR3 is 13 amino acids long. The V gene's germline CDR1 is LGHNA and CDR2 YSLEER. V lost 0 bases to trimming and J lost 6 bases, with 8 bases between them.